These T cell receptor beta chains were read from a single sample in a study of blood T cell repertoires in COVID-19. Generated by immunoSEQ multiplex PCR, the TCRdb table keeps only in-frame clones and is missing some. Of 150,000 to 200,000 clones listed, approximately 87% are singletons. Sequencing was carried out using peripheral blood. Source of these receptors: a man between 65 and 80 years old with active or convalescent COVID-19. The CDR3 runs from the conserved cysteine through the conserved F or W. A D gene is named only where the DNA matches it firmly. Size tells how often a clone was seen (once, few, many) or the class of an expanded clone, and some rows leave it out.

abundance: NA
d_gene: TRBD1
j_gene: TRBJ1-1
v_gene: TRBV18
CDR3aa: CASSRNRGDTEAFF
CDR3nt: TGTGCCAGCTCACGAAACAGGGGCGACACTGAAGCTTTCTTT

abundance: once
d_gene: NA
j_gene: TRBJ1-2
v_gene: TRBV5-1
CDR3aa: CASSLGSGRNYGYTF
CDR3nt: TGCGCCAGCAGCTTGGGGTCTGGTCGGAACTATGGCTACACCTTC

abundance: NA
d_gene: TRBD1
j_gene: TRBJ2-2
v_gene: TRBV15
CDR3aa: CATSRDRGVGELFF
CDR3nt: TGTGCCACCAGCAGGGACAGGGGGGTCGGGGAGCTGTTTTTT

abundance: NA
d_gene: NA
j_gene: TRBJ2-7
v_gene: TRBV7-2
CDR3aa: CASSLVDTGSYEQYF
CDR3nt: TGTGCCAGCAGCTTAGTCGACACCGGATCCTACGAGCAGTACTTC

abundance: few
d_gene: TRBD2
j_gene: TRBJ2-5
v_gene: TRBV15
CDR3aa: CATSRASAGGTLRETQYF
CDR3nt: TGTGCCACCAGCAGAGCTTCAGCGGGAGGCACCCTTCGGGAGACCCAGTACTTC

abundance: NA
d_gene: NA
j_gene: TRBJ1-3
v_gene: TRBV27
CDR3aa: CASSLRGRQGGNTIYF
CDR3nt: TGTGCCAGCAGTTTACGAGGCAGGCAGGGCGGAAACACCATATATTTT

abundance: NA
d_gene: NA
j_gene: TRBJ2-1
v_gene: TRBV2
CDR3aa: CASSGVGGVSYNEQFF
CDR3nt: TGTGCCAGCAGCGGGGTGGGAGGCGTCTCCTACAATGAGCAGTTCTTC

abundance: NA
d_gene: NA
j_gene: TRBJ1-1
v_gene: TRBV28
CDR3aa: CASSALGGFLNTEAFF
CDR3nt: TGTGCCAGCAGCGCCCTAGGAGGCTTTTTGAACACTGAAGCTTTCTTT

abundance: NA
d_gene: NA
j_gene: TRBJ1-1
v_gene: TRBV11-3
CDR3aa: CASSLLPDTEAFF
CDR3nt: TGTGCCAGCAGCTTATTACCGGACACTGAAGCTTTCTTT

abundance: NA
d_gene: NA
j_gene: TRBJ1-1
v_gene: TRBV12-3/TRBV12-4
CDR3aa: CASSRSGRGVAFF
CDR3nt: TGTGCCAGCAGTCGATCGGGGCGGGGGGTTGCTTTCTTT

abundance: NA
d_gene: TRBD1
j_gene: TRBJ1-2
v_gene: TRBV7-9
CDR3aa: CASSQDRGINGYTF
CDR3nt: TGTGCCAGCAGCCAGGACAGGGGCATCAATGGCTACACCTTC

abundance: once
d_gene: TRBD2
j_gene: TRBJ2-3
v_gene: TRBV7-9
CDR3aa: CASSSFAGGLSTDTQYF
CDR3nt: TGTGCCAGCAGCTCCTTCGCGGGGGGCCTTAGCACAGATACGCAGTATTTT

abundance: NA
d_gene: NA
j_gene: TRBJ1-2
v_gene: TRBV6-5
CDR3aa: CASSFSGGGQRYTF
CDR3nt: TGTGCCAGCAGTTTCTCCGGGGGGGGCCAGAGATACACCTTC

abundance: NA
d_gene: TRBD1
j_gene: TRBJ1-2
v_gene: TRBV3-1/TRBV3-2
CDR3aa: CASSQAGQGKHYGYTF
CDR3nt: TGTGCCAGCAGCCAAGCGGGACAGGGGAAACACTATGGCTACACCTTC

abundance: NA
d_gene: NA
j_gene: TRBJ2-2
v_gene: TRBV2
CDR3aa: CASSVRDTGELFF
CDR3nt: TGTGCCAGCAGTGTGAGGGACACCGGGGAGCTGTTTTTT

abundance: NA
d_gene: TRBD1
j_gene: TRBJ2-7
v_gene: TRBV7-2
CDR3aa: CASSHGQGQYEQYF
CDR3nt: TGTGCCAGCAGCCACGGACAGGGGCAATACGAGCAGTACTTC

abundance: NA
d_gene: NA
j_gene: TRBJ2-7
v_gene: TRBV4-1
CDR3aa: CASSLQGGYEQYF
CDR3nt: TGCGCCAGCAGCCTCCAGGGCGGCTACGAGCAGTACTTC

abundance: NA
d_gene: TRBD1
j_gene: TRBJ1-5
v_gene: TRBV19
CDR3aa: CASRPGQGGRNQPQHF
CDR3nt: TGTGCCAGTAGACCGGGACAGGGGGGTCGCAATCAGCCCCAGCATTTT

abundance: NA
d_gene: NA
j_gene: TRBJ1-5
v_gene: TRBV7-2
CDR3aa: CASSLGQGNQPQHF
CDR3nt: TGTGCCAGCAGCTTAGGACAGGGCAATCAGCCCCAGCATTTT

abundance: NA
d_gene: NA
j_gene: TRBJ1-5
v_gene: TRBV28
CDR3aa: CASSIPRGTHNQPQHF
CDR3nt: TGTGCCAGCAGTATCCCCCGGGGGACGCACAATCAGCCCCAGCATTTT

abundance: NA
d_gene: NA
j_gene: TRBJ2-1
v_gene: TRBV20-1
CDR3aa: CSASYPGAGGFF
CDR3nt: TGCAGTGCTAGTTATCCCGGAGCTGGTGGGTTCTTC

abundance: few
d_gene: TRBD1
j_gene: TRBJ1-2
v_gene: TRBV27
CDR3aa: CASSLSGGTGANYGYTF
CDR3nt: TGTGCCAGCAGTCTCTCAGGGGGGACCGGGGCTAACTATGGCTACACCTTC

abundance: few
d_gene: TRBD1
j_gene: TRBJ1-2
v_gene: TRBV7-2
CDR3aa: CASSLGTGNYGYTF
CDR3nt: TGTGCCAGCAGCTTGGGGACAGGGAACTATGGCTACACCTTC

abundance: NA
d_gene: TRBD1
j_gene: TRBJ1-2
v_gene: TRBV28
CDR3aa: CASTLVQGAGYGYTF
CDR3nt: TGTGCCAGCACTCTGGTTCAGGGGGCGGGGTATGGCTACACCTTC

abundance: once
d_gene: NA
j_gene: TRBJ2-5
v_gene: TRBV18
CDR3aa: CASSPSGVGLRETQYF
CDR3nt: TGTGCCAGCTCACCATCGGGAGTTGGGCTACGAGAGACCCAGTACTTC

abundance: NA
d_gene: NA
j_gene: TRBJ2-7
v_gene: TRBV10-3
CDR3aa: CAIKGDRWEDEQYF
CDR3nt: TGTGCCATCAAAGGGGACAGATGGGAGGACGAGCAGTACTTC

abundance: few
d_gene: TRBD1
j_gene: TRBJ2-7
v_gene: TRBV19
CDR3aa: CASSRTGQAAYEQYF
CDR3nt: TGTGCCAGTAGTAGGACGGGACAGGCGGCCTACGAGCAGTACTTC

abundance: NA
d_gene: TRBD2
j_gene: TRBJ2-5
v_gene: TRBV28
CDR3aa: CASSKTSGSKETQYF
CDR3nt: TGTGCCAGCAGCAAGACTAGCGGGAGTAAGGAGACCCAGTACTTC

abundance: NA
d_gene: NA
j_gene: TRBJ1-6
v_gene: TRBV5-1
CDR3aa: CASRLHTGGRNSPLHF
CDR3nt: TGCGCCAGCAGGCTTCACACGGGGGGACGTAATTCACCCCTCCACTTT

abundance: NA
d_gene: TRBD1
j_gene: TRBJ1-2
v_gene: TRBV7-2
CDR3aa: CASSSRTGTVYGYTF
CDR3nt: TGTGCCAGCAGCTCCAGGACAGGGACGGTATATGGCTACACCTTC

abundance: NA
d_gene: TRBD2
j_gene: TRBJ2-5
v_gene: TRBV14
CDR3aa: CASSASGGIQETQYF
CDR3nt: TGTGCCAGCAGCGCTAGCGGGGGGATTCAAGAGACCCAGTACTTC

abundance: NA
d_gene: TRBD1
j_gene: TRBJ1-2
v_gene: TRBV5-1
CDR3aa: CASSLGQGNGYTF
CDR3nt: TGCGCCAGCAGCTTGGGACAGGGGAATGGCTACACCTTC

abundance: once
d_gene: TRBD1
j_gene: TRBJ1-1
v_gene: TRBV19
CDR3aa: CASRRTGGSMNTEAFF
CDR3nt: TGTGCCAGTAGGCGGACAGGGGGATCGATGAACACTGAAGCTTTCTTT

abundance: once
d_gene: NA
j_gene: TRBJ1-1
v_gene: TRBV7-8
CDR3aa: CASSPSPARRGEAFF
CDR3nt: TGTGCCAGCAGCCCCTCCCCGGCACGGAGGGGTGAAGCTTTCTTT

abundance: NA
d_gene: NA
j_gene: TRBJ1-5
v_gene: TRBV27
CDR3aa: CASSLSPTGNQPQHF
CDR3nt: TGTGCCAGCAGTTTAAGTCCTACAGGCAATCAGCCCCAGCATTTT

abundance: NA
d_gene: NA
j_gene: TRBJ2-7
v_gene: TRBV6-5
CDR3aa: CASSYDRSGYEQYF
CDR3nt: TGTGCCAGCAGTTACGACAGGTCGGGGTACGAGCAGTACTTC

abundance: NA
d_gene: NA
j_gene: TRBJ1-4
v_gene: TRBV5-1
CDR3aa: CASSRTADLDEKLFF
CDR3nt: TGCGCCAGCAGCCGGACAGCGGACTTGGATGAAAAACTGTTTTTT

abundance: once
d_gene: NA
j_gene: TRBJ1-1
v_gene: TRBV5-4
CDR3aa: CASSFLGTPDGTEAFF
CDR3nt: TGTGCCAGCAGCTTCCTCGGGACTCCCGACGGGACTGAAGCTTTCTTT

abundance: NA
d_gene: TRBD1
j_gene: TRBJ2-7
v_gene: TRBV20-1
CDR3aa: CRRQGVHEQYF
CDR3nt: TGCAGGAGACAGGGGGTCCACGAGCAGTACTTC

abundance: NA
d_gene: TRBD1
j_gene: TRBJ2-2
v_gene: TRBV27
CDR3aa: CASSLSVGGGTGELFF
CDR3nt: TGTGCCAGCAGTTTATCCGTAGGGGGCGGCACCGGGGAGCTGTTTTTT